These 9 T cell receptor beta chains came from one sample sequenced in a study of siplizumab effects on memory and regulatory T cells. The protocol was immunoSEQ multiplex PCR, while the TCRdb copy is restricted to in-frame clones and leaves out a portion. Among about 40,000 clones listed, 89% were seen once. Sequencing was performed on naive CD4+ T cells sorted from blood. The receptors were sampled from a human donor in good health.

The rearrangement joins TRBV5-1 to TRBJ2-3; 7 nucleotides agree with TRBD2. The CDR3 consists of 14 residues. Per germline, CDR1 SGHRS and CDR2 YFSETQ. Trimming at V came to 2 bases and at J to 4 bases, leaving 4 bases not matched to a gene. DNA for the CDR3: TGCGCCAGCAGCTTTACTAGCGCCGCAGATACGCAGTATTTT. This codes for CASSFTSAADTQYF. The full variable domain, completed using reference TRBV5-1 and TRBJ2-3, is KAGVTQTPRYLIKTRGQQVTLSCSPISGHRSVSWYQQTPGQGLQFLFEYFSETQRNKGNFPGRFSGRQFSNSRSEMNVSTLELGDSALYLCASSFTSAADTQYFGPGTRLTVL.

V gene TRBV16 combines with J gene TRBJ2-7; D is undetermined. V was shortened by 1 base and J by 7 bases, with 20 bases between the two germline ends. Germline V lookup: CDR1 KGHSY, CDR2 FQNENV. This CDR3 is built from 16 residues. CDR3 region: CASSQFIRTSSQEQYF. The CDR3 nucleotides read TGTGCCAGCAGCCAATTTATCAGGACCTCGAGTCAGGAGCAGTACTTC.

V is TRBV7-3 and J is TRBJ2-3, with 9 bases identical to TRBD2. V trimming: 1 base; J trimming: 4 bases; junction bases outside the gene matches: 15. This CDR3 contains 19 residues. Germline CDR1 and CDR2: SGHTA and FQGTGA. DNA of the CDR3: TGTGCCAGCAGCTTAAAACCCCGTTTAGCGGGAGAATGGGCAGATACGCAGTATTTT. As protein: CASSLKPRLAGEWADTQYF.

This sequence joins TRBV7-2 and TRBJ2-5; 9 nucleotides agree with TRBD2. CDR1 is SGHTA and CDR2 is FQGNSA in the germline V gene. The junction had 10 bases not matched to a gene; V was cut back by 1 base and J by 4 bases. CDR3 length equals 17 residues. The CDR3 bases are TGTGCCAGCAGCTTAGACTTAAAGTTAGCGGGAGCAGAGACCCAGTACTTC. Its translation is CASSLDLKLAGAETQYF.

The chain couples TRBV7-3 to TRBJ1-6, with D hard to call. The CDR3 consists of 13 residues. The germline gives CDR1 SGHTA, CDR2 FQGTGA. V lost 4 bases, J lost 7 bases, and 8 bases lay in between. The CDR3: CASSSTVNSPLHF. The CDR3 DNA follows: TGTGCCAGCAGCTCCACAGTGAATTCACCCCTCCACTTT.

The gene calls are TRBV10-3 and TRBJ2-5; D gene unclear. This CDR3 contains 11 residues. The V and J ends lost 2 bases and 5 bases respectively, with 3 bases between them. CDR1 and CDR2 (germline): ENHRY, SYGVKD. The CDR3 bases are TGTGCCATCAGTGAGGAGGAGACCCAGTACTTC. Its protein product is CAISEEETQYF.

V is TRBV6-5 and J is TRBJ1-1, with D possibly being TRBD1 (5 bases). This CDR3 has 15 residues. CDR1 MNHEY and CDR2 SVGAGI come from the germline V gene. V lost 5 bases and J 3 bases, leaving 16 bases between the germline ends. CDR3 amino acids: CASSPGGVGDTEAFF. Written as DNA, the CDR3 is TGTGCCAGCAGTCCTGGGGGGGTGGGCGACACTGAAGCTTTCTTT.

This chain links TRBV7-3 with TRBJ2-3, with 8 bases identical to TRBD2. After removal of 2 bases from V and 2 bases from J, the junction contained 3 bases not matched to a gene. Germline CDR1 reads SGHTA; CDR2 reads FQGTGA. This CDR3 region has 15 residues. CDR3 protein: CASSLGSGNTDTQYF. DNA for the CDR3: TGTGCCAGCAGCTTAGGTAGCGGGAACACAGATACGCAGTATTTT.

This clone was detected once. The V gene is TRBV28, the J gene TRBJ2-7; TRBD1 or TRBD2 may be the D gene (6 bases each). Germline-derived CDR1 and CDR2 are MDHEN and SYDVKM. The CDR3 spans 14 residues. V was trimmed by 3 bases and J by 6 bases, leaving 15 bases between them. The CDR3 coding sequence is TGTGCCAGCAGTTTGATCCAGGGGAGGATCGAGCAGTACTTC. Encoded protein: CASSLIQGRIEQYF.